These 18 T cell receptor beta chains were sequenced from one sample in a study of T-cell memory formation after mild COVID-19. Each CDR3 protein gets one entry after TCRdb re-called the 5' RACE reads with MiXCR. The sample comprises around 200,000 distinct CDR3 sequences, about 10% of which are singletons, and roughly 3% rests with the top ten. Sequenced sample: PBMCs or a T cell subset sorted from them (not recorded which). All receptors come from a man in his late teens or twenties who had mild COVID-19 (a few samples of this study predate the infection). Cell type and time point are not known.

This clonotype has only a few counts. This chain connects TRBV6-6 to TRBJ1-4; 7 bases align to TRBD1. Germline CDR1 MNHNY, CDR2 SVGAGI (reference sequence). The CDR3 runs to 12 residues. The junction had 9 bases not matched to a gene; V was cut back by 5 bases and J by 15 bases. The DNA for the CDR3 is TGTGCCAGCAGTCAAGTCCGGGACAGCGTGTTTTTT. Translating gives CASSQVRDSVFF.

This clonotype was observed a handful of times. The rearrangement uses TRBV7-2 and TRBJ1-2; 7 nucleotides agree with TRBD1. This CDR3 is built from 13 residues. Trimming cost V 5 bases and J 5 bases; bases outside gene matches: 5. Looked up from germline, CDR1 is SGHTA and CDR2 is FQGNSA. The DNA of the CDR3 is TGTGCCAGCAGCATGGACAGGCGATATGGCTACACCTTC. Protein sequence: CASSMDRRYGYTF.

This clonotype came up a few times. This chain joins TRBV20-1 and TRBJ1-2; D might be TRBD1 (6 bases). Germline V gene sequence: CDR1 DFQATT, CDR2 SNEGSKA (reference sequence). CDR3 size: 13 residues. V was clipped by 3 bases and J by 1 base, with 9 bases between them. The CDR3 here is CSARDSYNYGYTF. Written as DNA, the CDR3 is TGCAGTGCTAGGGACAGCTATAACTATGGCTACACCTTC.

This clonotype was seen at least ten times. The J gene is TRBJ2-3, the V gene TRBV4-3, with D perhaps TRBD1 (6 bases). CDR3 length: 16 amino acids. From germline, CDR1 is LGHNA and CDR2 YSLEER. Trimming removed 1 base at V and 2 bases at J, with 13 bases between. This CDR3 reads CASSQGQALFTDTQYF. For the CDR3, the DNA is TGCGCCAGCAGCCAAGGACAGGCGCTCTTCACAGATACGCAGTATTTT.

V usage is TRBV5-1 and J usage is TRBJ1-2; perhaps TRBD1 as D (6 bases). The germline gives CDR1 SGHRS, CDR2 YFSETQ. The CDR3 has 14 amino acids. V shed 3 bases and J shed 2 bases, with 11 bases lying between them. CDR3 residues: CASSSADSNYGYTF. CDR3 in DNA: TGCGCCAGCAGCTCGGCGGACAGCAACTATGGCTACACCTTC.

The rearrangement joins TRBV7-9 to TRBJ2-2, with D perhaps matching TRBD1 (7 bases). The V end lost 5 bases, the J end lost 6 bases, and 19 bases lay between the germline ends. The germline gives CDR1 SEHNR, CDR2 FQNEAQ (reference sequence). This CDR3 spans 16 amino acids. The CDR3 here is CASSQGGKLSPGELFF. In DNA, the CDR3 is TGTGCCAGCAGCCAGGGGGGCAAGTTGAGTCCCGGGGAGCTGTTTTTT.

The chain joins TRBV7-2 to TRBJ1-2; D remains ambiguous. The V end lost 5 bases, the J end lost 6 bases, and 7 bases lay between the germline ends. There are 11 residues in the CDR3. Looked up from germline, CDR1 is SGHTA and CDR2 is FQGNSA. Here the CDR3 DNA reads TGTGCCAGCAGCCCTCTCGATGGCTACACCTTC. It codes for CASSPLDGYTF. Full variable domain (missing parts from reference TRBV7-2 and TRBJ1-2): GAGVSQSPSNKVTEKGKDVELRCDPISGHTALYWYRQSLGQGLEFLIYFQGNSAPDKSGLPSDRFSAERTGGSVSTLTIQRTQQEDSAVYLCASSPLDGYTFGSGTRLTVV.

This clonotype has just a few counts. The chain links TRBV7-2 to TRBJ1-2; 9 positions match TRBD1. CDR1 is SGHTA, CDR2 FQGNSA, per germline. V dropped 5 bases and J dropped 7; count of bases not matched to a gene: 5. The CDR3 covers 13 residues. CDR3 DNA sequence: TGTGCCAGCAGCACCGGGACAGGGTCTGGCTACACCTTC. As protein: CASSTGTGSGYTF.

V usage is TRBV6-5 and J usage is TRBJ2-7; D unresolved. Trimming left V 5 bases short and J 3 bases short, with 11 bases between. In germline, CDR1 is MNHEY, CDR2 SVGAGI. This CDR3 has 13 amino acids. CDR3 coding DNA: TGTGCCAGCAGTCCCGCAGGCCGCTACGAGCAGTACTTC. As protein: CASSPAGRYEQYF.

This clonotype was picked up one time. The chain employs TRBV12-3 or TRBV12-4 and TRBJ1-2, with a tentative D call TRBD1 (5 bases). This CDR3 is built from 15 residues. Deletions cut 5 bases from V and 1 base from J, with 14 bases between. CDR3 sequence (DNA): TGTGCCAGCAGTGCCCCCATTGGGGGTAACTATGGCTACACCTTC. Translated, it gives CASSAPIGGNYGYTF.

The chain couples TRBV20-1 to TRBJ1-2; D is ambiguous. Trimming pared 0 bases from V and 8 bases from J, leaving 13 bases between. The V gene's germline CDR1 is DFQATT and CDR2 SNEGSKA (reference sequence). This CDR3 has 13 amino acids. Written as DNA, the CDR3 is TGCAGTGCTAGAGAGGACCTGGTGGGCGGCTACACCTTC. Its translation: CSAREDLVGGYTF.

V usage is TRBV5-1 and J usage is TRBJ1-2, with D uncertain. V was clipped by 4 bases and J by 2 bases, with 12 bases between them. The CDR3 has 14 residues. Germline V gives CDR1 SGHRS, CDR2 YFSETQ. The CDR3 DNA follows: TGCGCCAGCAGCCCGGCGCAGCAAAACTATGGCTACACCTTC. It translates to CASSPAQQNYGYTF.

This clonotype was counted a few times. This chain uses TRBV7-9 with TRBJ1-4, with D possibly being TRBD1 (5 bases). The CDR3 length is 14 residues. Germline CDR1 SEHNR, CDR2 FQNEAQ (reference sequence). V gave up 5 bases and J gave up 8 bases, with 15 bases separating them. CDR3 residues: CASSSNQGREKLFF. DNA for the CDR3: TGTGCCAGCAGCAGCAATCAGGGACGGGAAAAACTGTTTTTT.

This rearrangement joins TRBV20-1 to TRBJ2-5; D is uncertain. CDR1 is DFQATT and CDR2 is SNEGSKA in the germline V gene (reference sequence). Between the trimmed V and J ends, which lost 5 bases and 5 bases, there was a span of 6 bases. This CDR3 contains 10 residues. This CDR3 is CSAGVETQYF. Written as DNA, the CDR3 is TGCAGTGCTGGGGTGGAGACCCAGTACTTC.

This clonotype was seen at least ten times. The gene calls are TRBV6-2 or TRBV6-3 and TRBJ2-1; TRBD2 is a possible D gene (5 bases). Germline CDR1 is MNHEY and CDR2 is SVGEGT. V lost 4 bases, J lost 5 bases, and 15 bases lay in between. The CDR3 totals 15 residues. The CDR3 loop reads CASSSLVGGHNEQFF. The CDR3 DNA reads TGTGCCAGCAGTTCCCTTGTAGGAGGTCACAATGAGCAGTTCTTC.

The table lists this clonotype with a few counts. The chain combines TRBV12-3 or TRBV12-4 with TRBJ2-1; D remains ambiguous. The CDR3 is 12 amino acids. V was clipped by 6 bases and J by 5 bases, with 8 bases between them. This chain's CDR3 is CASSPYHNEQFF. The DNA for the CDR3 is TGTGCCAGCAGCCCGTATCACAATGAGCAGTTCTTC.

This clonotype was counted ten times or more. CDR3 bases: TGCAGTGCTGGCGCAGGGGGAGGATTCGACTATGGCTACACCTTC. Translated, it gives CSAGAGGGFDYGYTF. The V gene is TRBV20-1, the J gene TRBJ1-2; 7 bases agree with TRBD1. This CDR3 contains 15 residues. Germline CDR1 is DFQATT and CDR2 is SNEGSKA (reference sequence). J gave up 3 bases and V 5 bases, and 12 bases lay outside the gene matches.

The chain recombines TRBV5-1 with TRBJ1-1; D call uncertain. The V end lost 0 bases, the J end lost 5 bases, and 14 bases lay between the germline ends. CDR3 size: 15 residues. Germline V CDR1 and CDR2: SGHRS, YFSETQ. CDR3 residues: CASSLGGSAGTEAFF. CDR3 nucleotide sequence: TGCGCCAGCAGCTTGGGCGGGTCGGCCGGGACTGAAGCTTTCTTT.